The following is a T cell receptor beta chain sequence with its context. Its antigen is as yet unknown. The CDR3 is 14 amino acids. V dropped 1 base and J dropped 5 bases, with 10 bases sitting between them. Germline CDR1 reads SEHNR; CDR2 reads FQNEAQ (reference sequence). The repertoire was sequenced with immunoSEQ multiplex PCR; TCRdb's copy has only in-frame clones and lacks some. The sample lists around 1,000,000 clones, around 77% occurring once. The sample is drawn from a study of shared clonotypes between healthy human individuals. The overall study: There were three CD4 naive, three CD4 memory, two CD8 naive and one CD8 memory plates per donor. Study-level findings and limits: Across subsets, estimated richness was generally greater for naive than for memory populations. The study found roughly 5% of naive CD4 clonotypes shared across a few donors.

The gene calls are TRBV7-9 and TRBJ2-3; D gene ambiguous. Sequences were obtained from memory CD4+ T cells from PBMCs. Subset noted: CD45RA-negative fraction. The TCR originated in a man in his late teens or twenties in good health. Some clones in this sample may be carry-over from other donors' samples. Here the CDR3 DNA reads TGTGCCAGCAGCTTAGACAGAAATGGAGATACGCAGTATTTT. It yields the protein CASSLDRNGDTQYF.